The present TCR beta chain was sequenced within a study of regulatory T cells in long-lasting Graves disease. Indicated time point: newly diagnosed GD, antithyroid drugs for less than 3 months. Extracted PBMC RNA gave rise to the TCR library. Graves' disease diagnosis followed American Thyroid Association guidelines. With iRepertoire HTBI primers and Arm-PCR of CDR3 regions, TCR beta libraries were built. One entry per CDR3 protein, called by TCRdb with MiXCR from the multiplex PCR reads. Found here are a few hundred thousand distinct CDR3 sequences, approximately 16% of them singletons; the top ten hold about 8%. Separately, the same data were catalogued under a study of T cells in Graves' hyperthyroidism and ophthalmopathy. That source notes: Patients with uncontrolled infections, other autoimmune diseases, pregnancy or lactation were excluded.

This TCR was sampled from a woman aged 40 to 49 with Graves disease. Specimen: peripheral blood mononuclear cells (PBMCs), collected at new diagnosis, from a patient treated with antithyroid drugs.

DNA for the CDR3: TGTGCCAGCAGTCGGCCCGGGACGGATGGCTACACCTTC. Translating it yields CASSRPGTDGYTF. V gene TRBV5-6 combines with J gene TRBJ1-2, with a weak D call TRBD1 (5 bases). The CDR3 extends over 13 amino acids. The germline V gene has CDR1 SGHDT and CDR2 YYEEEE. Trimming took off 5 bases at V and 6 bases at J, with 14 bases between the two ends. Full variable domain (missing parts from reference TRBV5-6 and TRBJ1-2): DAGVTQSPTHLIKTRGQQVTLRCSPKSGHDTVSWYQQALGQGPQFIFQYYEEEERQRGNFPDRFSGHQFPNYSSELNVNALLLGDSALYLCASSRPGTDGYTFGSGTRLTVV.